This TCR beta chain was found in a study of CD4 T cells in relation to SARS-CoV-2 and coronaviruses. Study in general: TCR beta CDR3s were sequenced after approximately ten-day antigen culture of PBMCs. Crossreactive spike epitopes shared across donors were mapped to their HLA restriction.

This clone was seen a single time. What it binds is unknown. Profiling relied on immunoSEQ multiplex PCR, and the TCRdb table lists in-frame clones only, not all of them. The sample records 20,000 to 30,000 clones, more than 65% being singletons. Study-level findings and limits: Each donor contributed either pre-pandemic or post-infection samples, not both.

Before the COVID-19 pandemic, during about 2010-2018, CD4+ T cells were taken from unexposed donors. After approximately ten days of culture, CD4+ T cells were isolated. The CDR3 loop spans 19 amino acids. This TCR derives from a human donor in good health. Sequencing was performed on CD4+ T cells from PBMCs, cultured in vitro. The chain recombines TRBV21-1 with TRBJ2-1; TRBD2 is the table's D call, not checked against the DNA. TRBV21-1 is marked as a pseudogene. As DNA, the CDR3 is TGTGCCAGCAGCAAAGTTCCAGGGATAGCGGGGAGAACCAACAATGAGCAGTTCTTC. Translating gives CASSKVPGIAGRTNNEQFF.